The source of this T cell receptor (beta chain) is a study of regulatory T cells in long-lasting Graves disease. Findings and limits, study-wide: Persistent disease exhibited a predilection for TRBV28, TRBJ1-2 and TRBJ2-5.

V lost 8 bases and J lost 7; bases outside the gene matches: 6. Germline V lookup: CDR1 SNHLY, CDR2 FYNNEI. The CDR3 runs to 13 residues. Described time point: newly diagnosed GD, antithyroid drugs for less than 3 months. TCR sequences were obtained from RNA taken from PBMCs. HTBI primers from iRepertoire and Arm-PCR of CDR3 regions yielded the TCR beta libraries. TCRdb reprocessed the multiplex PCR reads with MiXCR, giving one entry per CDR3 protein. The sample contains over 500,000 distinct CDR3 sequences, about 15% of which appear only once. Comments on this clonotype: Its target is not known.

This same sample was also part of a study on T cells in Graves' hyperthyroidism and ophthalmopathy. Per that paper: The study defined stable Graves' hyperthyroidism as no ophthalmopathy progression within 18 months. A first-round RT-PCR of the TCR CDR3 used the HTBI primer set. Most clonotypes expanded in the thyroid (above 0.001) were also present in blood.

This chain joins TRBV2 and TRBJ1-4; 8 positions match TRBD1. The origin of this receptor is a man younger than 35 with Graves disease. Sequenced here: peripheral blood mononuclear cells (PBMCs), sampled at new diagnosis, from a patient treated with antithyroid drugs. This CDR3 reads CASGPTGAEKLFF. CDR3 DNA sequence: TGTGCCAGCGGGCCGACAGGGGCTGAAAAACTGTTTTTT.